A single sample is the source of the 7 T cell receptor beta chains below, sequenced in a study of immune heterogeneity within non-small cell lung tumors. Template input, which was bulk tumor genomic DNA, totaled approximately 640 ng per sample. Surgery yielded several widely spaced biopsies per primary tumor. Undergoing curative surgery were patients whose non-small cell lung cancer was untreated and newly diagnosed. It was with 32 V and 13 J primers that multiplex PCR amplified TCR beta CDR3. From the multiplex PCR reads, TCRdb called clonotypes with MiXCR, one entry per CDR3 protein. The data contain more than 14,000 distinct CDR3 sequences, around 27% of them singletons. Sequenced material: lung tumor tissue. These receptors all stem from a man aged 40-49 years with non-small cell lung cancer.

This clonotype was counted at least ten times. This rearrangement joins TRBV6-1 to TRBJ2-6; 8 bases map to TRBD2. The CDR3 has 20 residues. CDR1 MNHNS and CDR2 SASEGT come from the germline V gene. Trimming at V came to 9 bases and at J to 1 base, leaving 20 bases not matched to a gene. The CDR3 region is CASSPRELASGFSGANVLTF. CDR3 DNA sequence: TGTGCCAGTTCCCCCCGGGAGCTTGCTAGCGGGTTTTCTGGGGCCAACGTCCTGACTTTC.

On this clonotype itself: One base away lies a much larger clone, so this may be a sequencing read error. This chain links TRBV4-1 with TRBJ2-7; TRBD1 matches 7 bases. CDR1 is MGHRA and CDR2 is YSYEKL in the germline V gene. V lost 1 base to trimming and J lost 10 bases; unmatched junction nucleotides: 13. CDR3 length: 15 amino acids. CDR3 loop: CASSQVVQGLGDQYF. CDR3 nucleotide sequence: TGCGCCAGCAGCCAAGTTGTACAGGGGCTGGGGGATCAGTACTTC.

This clonotype was observed at least ten times. J is TRBJ1-5 and V is TRBV6-2 or TRBV6-3; TRBD1 agrees at 8 bases. V shed 7 bases and J 7 bases; nucleotides not matched to a gene: 9. Germline V gene sequence: CDR1 MNHEY, CDR2 SVGEGT. The CDR3 runs 14 residues. CDR3 DNA sequence: TGTGCCAGCACCACAGGGGGTACCAGCCAGCCCCAGCATTTT. Encoded protein: CASTTGGTSQPQHF.

This clonotype has at least ten counts. The chain links TRBV4-3 to TRBJ1-4; D not resolved. Trimming shortened V by 0 bases and J by 8 bases, and 19 bases separated the two germline ends. CDR3 length equals 17 residues. Per germline, CDR1 LGHNA and CDR2 YSLEER. DNA of the CDR3: TGCGCCAGCAGCCAAGATGGGCCCGTTGGAATGGGAGAAAAACTGTTTTTT. This sequence encodes CASSQDGPVGMGEKLFF.

A word on this clonotype: One base away lies a much larger clone, so this may be a sequencing read error. The CDR3 DNA follows: TGTGTCAGCAGGCGAAGTGGAGGCAATGAGCAGTTCTTC. It is translated as CVSRRSGGNEQFF. The chain links TRBV27 to TRBJ2-1; TRBD2 is a possible D gene (5 bases). Germline values: CDR1 MNHEY, CDR2 SMNVEV (reference sequence). This CDR3 region has 13 residues.

In the case of this clonotype: With a much larger clone just one base away, this may be a read error. The V call is TRBV18, the J call TRBJ1-4, with 9 bases aligning to TRBD1. Germline-derived CDR1 and CDR2 are KGHSH and LQKENI. This CDR3 is built from 14 residues. V shed 5 bases and J 8 bases; nucleotides not matched to a gene: 6. The CDR3 region has the DNA TGTGCCAGCTCAAGGACAGGGGTGGAAGAAAAACTGTTTTTT. Amino acids: CASSRTGVEEKLFF.

Points on this clonotype: A much larger clonotype is one base distant, so this may be a read error. The chain has TRBV10-3 and TRBJ1-1, with a tentative D call TRBD1 (5 bases). Trimming took 6 bases from V and 1 from J, leaving 15 bases between them. Germline V lookup: CDR1 ENHRY, CDR2 SYGVKD. The CDR3 covers 15 residues. Here the CDR3 reads CAIRETGTTNTEAFF. The CDR3 nucleotides are TGTGCCATCAGAGAAACCGGGACGACGAACACTGAAGCTTTCTTT.